The clone carrying this TCR beta chain was detected only once. Its antigen is unknown. The sample is drawn from a study of STAT5B mutations in CD4+ large granular lymphocyte leukemia. Data came from immunoSEQ multiplex PCR; TCRdb stores just in-frame clones and leaves some out. The repertoire holds 30,000 to 40,000 clones, with 65% to 90% as singletons. The germline V and J ends were trimmed by 1 base and 7 bases, with 13 bases remaining between them. The CDR3 loop spans 15 amino acids. From germline, CDR1 is LNHDA and CDR2 SQIVND (reference sequence). Study-level results: 8/27 top patient clones versus 2/35 control clones were TRBV06-family.

This clonotype was obtained from a human donor in good health. The sequencing input was CD4+ T cells from blood buffy coats. The chain employs TRBV19 and TRBJ2-2; maybe TRBD1 (5 bases). The CDR3 DNA reads as TGTGCCAGTAGTATAGGCCCAGGGCGAGACGGGGAGCTGTTTTTT. It translates to CASSIGPGRDGELFF.